A selection of T cell receptor beta chains follows, all from one sample in a study of CD8 T cells in Susac syndrome. TCRdb passed the immunoSEQ multiplex PCR reads through MiXCR, listing each CDR3 protein once. This sample has 150,000 to 200,000 distinct CDR3 sequences; about 95% occur once, and the top ten carry under 0.15%. Sequenced sample: CD4+ T cells from PBMCs. These receptors all come from a human donor in good health. CDR3s include the opening cysteine and the closing phenylalanine or tryptophan. The D gene is left open where the match is weak. Size values are once, few and many counts, or a class for expanded clones, and some rows have none.

D gene: -
clone size: -
V gene: TRBV2
J gene: TRBJ1-2
CDR3 length: 11
CDR3 DNA: TGTGCCAGCACCCCCGGCTATGGCTACACCTTC
CDR3 protein: CASTPGYGYTF

D gene: TRBD1
clone size: -
V gene: TRBV4-2
J gene: TRBJ1-6
CDR3 length: 13
CDR3 DNA: TGTGCCAGCAGCCAGGCCCCGGGACAGAGACTCCACTTT
CDR3 protein: CASSQAPGQRLHF

D gene: -
clone size: -
V gene: TRBV20-1
J gene: TRBJ2-7
CDR3 length: 13
CDR3 DNA: TGCAGTGTTATTACAGGGATAACCTACGAGCAGTACTTC
CDR3 protein: CSVITGITYEQYF

D gene: -
clone size: -
V gene: TRBV4-2
J gene: TRBJ2-5
CDR3 length: 15
CDR3 DNA: TGTGCCAGCAGCCAAGAGTCGGGGGCGGATGAGACCCAGTACTTC
CDR3 protein: CASSQESGADETQYF

D gene: -
clone size: -
V gene: TRBV6-5
J gene: TRBJ2-7
CDR3 length: 13
CDR3 DNA: TGTGCCAGCAGATCGACAGGCCCCTACGAGCAGTACTTC
CDR3 protein: CASRSTGPYEQYF

D gene: TRBD2
clone size: -
V gene: TRBV7-8
J gene: TRBJ2-5
CDR3 length: 14
CDR3 DNA: TGTGCCAGCAGGGGGACTAGCGGAGGGGAGACCCAGTACTTC
CDR3 protein: CASRGTSGGETQYF

D gene: -
clone size: -
V gene: TRBV24-1
J gene: TRBJ1-1
CDR3 length: 12
CDR3 DNA: TGTGCCACCAGTGACCAGACAGGACACGCTTTCTTT
CDR3 protein: CATSDQTGHAFF

D gene: TRBD1
clone size: -
V gene: TRBV20-1
J gene: TRBJ1-2
CDR3 length: 14
CDR3 DNA: TGCAGTGCCCGGGGGCAGGGGGCCTTTTATGGCTACACCTTC
CDR3 protein: CSARGQGAFYGYTF

D gene: -
clone size: -
V gene: TRBV2
J gene: TRBJ2-7
CDR3 length: 13
CDR3 DNA: TGTGCCAGCAGACGGGTGGAGACCTACGAGCAGTACTTC
CDR3 protein: CASRRVETYEQYF

D gene: TRBD1
clone size: -
V gene: TRBV29-1
J gene: TRBJ2-5
CDR3 length: 13
CDR3 DNA: TGCAGCTACCCGGGACAGGGTATAGAGACCCAGTACTTC
CDR3 protein: CSYPGQGIETQYF

D gene: -
clone size: -
V gene: TRBV3-1
J gene: TRBJ2-7
CDR3 length: 12
CDR3 DNA: TGTGCCAGCAGCCAACAAGATTACGAGCAGTACTTC
CDR3 protein: CASSQQDYEQYF

D gene: -
clone size: once
V gene: TRBV20-1
J gene: TRBJ1-2
CDR3 length: 10
CDR3 DNA: TGCAGTGCCCCCCAGGGCGGCTACACCTTC
CDR3 protein: CSAPQGGYTF

D gene: -
clone size: -
V gene: TRBV5-1
J gene: TRBJ1-1
CDR3 length: 15
CDR3 DNA: TGCGCCAGCAGCTTGGGTGGGTCTGAAAACACTGAAGCTTTCTTT
CDR3 protein: CASSLGGSENTEAFF

D gene: TRBD1
clone size: -
V gene: TRBV29-1
J gene: TRBJ1-1
CDR3 length: 12
CDR3 DNA: TGCAGCGGCAGACAGGGGAACACTGAAGCTTTCTTT
CDR3 protein: CSGRQGNTEAFF

D gene: -
clone size: once
V gene: TRBV7-7
J gene: TRBJ2-5
CDR3 length: 15
CDR3 DNA: TGTGCTAGCAGCGTGGGACACGGACCCCAAGAGACCCAGTACTTC
CDR3 protein: CASSVGHGPQETQYF

D gene: -
clone size: -
V gene: TRBV3-1
J gene: TRBJ1-6
CDR3 length: 13
CDR3 DNA: TGTGCCAGCAGCCAAGTCGGAAGGTCACCCCTCCACTTT
CDR3 protein: CASSQVGRSPLHF

D gene: TRBD1
clone size: -
V gene: TRBV5-6
J gene: TRBJ2-1
CDR3 length: 16
CDR3 DNA: TGTGCCAGCAGCTCCACCGGGACAGCTCCCTACAATGAGCAGTTCTTC
CDR3 protein: CASSSTGTAPYNEQFF

D gene: -
clone size: few
V gene: TRBV7-2
J gene: TRBJ1-6
CDR3 length: 14
CDR3 DNA: TGTGCCAGCAGCTTAGGAGGCGGAGGCTCACCCCTCCACTTT
CDR3 protein: CASSLGGGGSPLHF

D gene: -
clone size: once
V gene: TRBV3-1
J gene: TRBJ2-7
CDR3 length: 12
CDR3 DNA: TGTGCCAGCAGCCAAAACACCGACGAGCAGTACTTC
CDR3 protein: CASSQNTDEQYF

D gene: -
clone size: -
V gene: TRBV7-9
J gene: TRBJ1-5
CDR3 length: 17
CDR3 DNA: TGTGCCAGCAGCTTAAGGCGGCGGATCCTCAAGGATCAGCCCCAGCATTTT
CDR3 protein: CASSLRRRILKDQPQHF

D gene: -
clone size: -
V gene: TRBV20-1
J gene: TRBJ1-2
CDR3 length: 11
CDR3 DNA: TGCAGTGCTATCCCAGGGGTAGGCTACACCTTC
CDR3 protein: CSAIPGVGYTF

D gene: -
clone size: -
V gene: TRBV6-5
J gene: TRBJ2-3
CDR3 length: 12
CDR3 DNA: TGTGCCAGCAGTCAAGGACAGTCGACGCAGTATTTT
CDR3 protein: CASSQGQSTQYF

D gene: TRBD1
clone size: -
V gene: TRBV27
J gene: TRBJ2-5
CDR3 length: 14
CDR3 DNA: TGTGCCAGCAGAATGACAGGGGGGAGGGAGACCCAGTACTTC
CDR3 protein: CASRMTGGRETQYF

D gene: -
clone size: -
V gene: TRBV18
J gene: TRBJ2-6
CDR3 length: 16
CDR3 DNA: TGTGCCAGCTCACCACCGAGGGAGGCTGGGGCCAACGTCCTGACTTTC
CDR3 protein: CASSPPREAGANVLTF

D gene: -
clone size: -
V gene: TRBV20-1
J gene: TRBJ2-7
CDR3 length: 13
CDR3 DNA: TGCAGTGCTAGAGTTCCGGGAATTAACGAGCAGTACTTC
CDR3 protein: CSARVPGINEQYF

D gene: -
clone size: few
V gene: TRBV7-6
J gene: TRBJ2-2
CDR3 length: 13
CDR3 DNA: TGTGCTAGCAGCTTAGAAAAAGCCGGGGAGCTGTTTTTT
CDR3 protein: CASSLEKAGELFF

D gene: -
clone size: -
V gene: TRBV20-1
J gene: TRBJ2-7
CDR3 length: 14
CDR3 DNA: TGCAGTGCTAGCGCGGGGAGCAACTCCTACGAGCAGTACTTC
CDR3 protein: CSASAGSNSYEQYF

D gene: -
clone size: -
V gene: TRBV4-3
J gene: TRBJ2-3
CDR3 length: 15
CDR3 DNA: TGCGCCAGCAGCCAAGACTCACTAGCTGGGAGAACGCAGTATTTT
CDR3 protein: CASSQDSLAGRTQYF

D gene: TRBD1
clone size: -
V gene: TRBV19
J gene: TRBJ1-1
CDR3 length: 17
CDR3 DNA: TGTGCCAGTACCAAAGGCGACAGGGGTGGGGTGAACACTGAAGCTTTCTTT
CDR3 protein: CASTKGDRGGVNTEAFF

D gene: -
clone size: -
V gene: TRBV6-5
J gene: TRBJ1-2
CDR3 length: 13
CDR3 DNA: TGTGCCAGCAGTTACTCGACTCCCGTCGGCTACACCTTC
CDR3 protein: CASSYSTPVGYTF

D gene: -
clone size: -
V gene: TRBV5-1
J gene: TRBJ2-3
CDR3 length: 15
CDR3 DNA: TGCGCCAGCAGCTCCCGGGACTCTTACACAGATACGCAGTATTTT
CDR3 protein: CASSSRDSYTDTQYF

D gene: -
clone size: -
V gene: TRBV7-3
J gene: TRBJ2-3
CDR3 length: 14
CDR3 DNA: TGTGCCAGCAGACCTGACAGGGAGGCAGATACGCAGTATTTT
CDR3 protein: CASRPDREADTQYF

D gene: -
clone size: -
V gene: TRBV20-1
J gene: TRBJ1-2
CDR3 length: 19
CDR3 DNA: TGCAGTGCTAGAGATGTCGCAAACCCATCCGCGAGTGGGAACTATGGCTACACCTTC
CDR3 protein: CSARDVANPSASGNYGYTF

D gene: TRBD1
clone size: -
V gene: TRBV20-1
J gene: TRBJ1-6
CDR3 length: 14
CDR3 DNA: TGCAGTGCTACGGGACAGGGCTATAATTCACCCCTCCACTTT
CDR3 protein: CSATGQGYNSPLHF

D gene: -
clone size: -
V gene: TRBV5-4
J gene: TRBJ2-5
CDR3 length: 14
CDR3 DNA: TGTGCCAGCACGGAATGGGGGGCCGAGGAGACCCAGTACTTC
CDR3 protein: CASTEWGAEETQYF

D gene: -
clone size: once
V gene: TRBV20-1
J gene: TRBJ1-2
CDR3 length: 11
CDR3 DNA: TGCAGTGCTACGGGGAGGGCCCTCTCCACCTTC
CDR3 protein: CSATGRALSTF

D gene: -
clone size: -
V gene: TRBV7-2
J gene: TRBJ2-3
CDR3 length: 15
CDR3 DNA: TGTGCCAGCAGCTTACGGACAGCGAGCACAGATACGCAGTATTTT
CDR3 protein: CASSLRTASTDTQYF

D gene: -
clone size: once
V gene: TRBV27
J gene: TRBJ2-5
CDR3 length: 15
CDR3 DNA: TGTGCCAGCAGTTTATCGGCAGGGGAGCAAGAGACCCAGTACTTC
CDR3 protein: CASSLSAGEQETQYF

D gene: -
clone size: -
V gene: TRBV3-1
J gene: TRBJ2-3
CDR3 length: 16
CDR3 DNA: TGTGCCAGCAGCACTTCGGGGGCGGGCCGCACAGATACGCAGTATTTT
CDR3 protein: CASSTSGAGRTDTQYF

D gene: -
clone size: -
V gene: TRBV18
J gene: TRBJ1-5
CDR3 length: 17
CDR3 DNA: TGTGCCAGCTCCCCCAATTTTGCAGCGGAGGGAAATCAGCCCCAGCATTTT
CDR3 protein: CASSPNFAAEGNQPQHF

D gene: -
clone size: -
V gene: TRBV6-6
J gene: TRBJ2-3
CDR3 length: 16
CDR3 DNA: TGTGCCAGCATTCCCAAACTAGCTCTTAGCACAGATACGCAGTATTTT
CDR3 protein: CASIPKLALSTDTQYF

D gene: -
clone size: -
V gene: TRBV20-1
J gene: TRBJ1-1
CDR3 length: 14
CDR3 DNA: TGCAGTGCTAGAGATTCAGCACGTAACACTGAAGCTTTCTTT
CDR3 protein: CSARDSARNTEAFF

D gene: -
clone size: -
V gene: TRBV5-1
J gene: TRBJ1-6
CDR3 length: 16
CDR3 DNA: TGCGCCAGCAGCCTCTCCCCGGACGGCAGAAATTCACCCCTCCACTTT
CDR3 protein: CASSLSPDGRNSPLHF

D gene: -
clone size: -
V gene: TRBV30
J gene: TRBJ2-7
CDR3 length: 12
CDR3 DNA: TGTGCCTGGAGTGTAGTCCGCTACGAGCAGTACTTC
CDR3 protein: CAWSVVRYEQYF

D gene: -
clone size: -
V gene: TRBV20-1
J gene: TRBJ1-6
CDR3 length: 13
CDR3 DNA: TGCAGTGCCCAGGGACGGAATAATTCACCCCTCCACTTT
CDR3 protein: CSAQGRNNSPLHF

D gene: TRBD2
clone size: -
V gene: TRBV4-3
J gene: TRBJ2-1
CDR3 length: 15
CDR3 DNA: TGCGCCAGCAGCCAAGATATCCTAGCGGGGAATGAGCAGTTCTTC
CDR3 protein: CASSQDILAGNEQFF

D gene: -
clone size: -
V gene: TRBV20-1
J gene: TRBJ2-7
CDR3 length: 12
CDR3 DNA: TGCAGTCCGGGGACTTTGTCCTACGAGCAGTACTTC
CDR3 protein: CSPGTLSYEQYF